Each of the 10 T cell receptor beta chains below was sequenced from the same sample in a study of T-cell reconstitution after alpha-beta-depleted transplantation in children. Researchers prepared the TCRbeta library using unique molecular identifiers, the study reports. TCRdb independently ran MiXCR on the PCR reads; one entry per CDR3 protein. Here the sample spans more than 150,000 distinct CDR3 sequences, 13% to 15% being singletons. Specimen: PBMCs from the stem cell graft donor, collected from the stem cell graft. The origin of the receptors is a human donor who donated a stem cell graft to a child with acute lymphoblastic leukemia.

This rearrangement joins TRBV3-1 to TRBJ2-7, with D uncertain. The CDR3 runs 13 residues. Trimming cost V 4 bases and J 5 bases, with 12 bases left between them. Germline-derived CDR1 and CDR2 are LGHDT and YNNKEL (reference sequence). This chain's CDR3 is CASSPYRMDEQYF. The CDR3 nucleotides read TGTGCCAGCAGCCCCTACCGAATGGACGAGCAGTACTTC.

The sample holds many counts of this clonotype. The chain employs TRBV5-1 and TRBJ2-1, with a possible D match to TRBD2 (5 bases). The germline V and J ends were trimmed by 0 bases and 4 bases, with 11 bases remaining between them. CDR1 and CDR2 from the germline V gene are SGHRS and YFSETQ. The CDR3 consists of 15 residues. The CDR3 coding sequence is TGCGCCAGCAGCTTGGACGGTAGCGAGTACAATGAGCAGTTCTTC. Protein product: CASSLDGSEYNEQFF.

This clonotype was seen many times. The chain links TRBV5-1 to TRBJ1-5, with 11 nucleotides matching TRBD1. Looked up from germline, CDR1 is SGHRS and CDR2 is YFSETQ. V dropped 4 bases and J dropped 3; count of bases not matched to a gene: 6. The CDR3 runs 16 residues. CDR3 nucleotide sequence: TGCGCCAGCAGCACCGGGACAGGGGGACTCAATCAGCCCCAGCATTTT. Its translation is CASSTGTGGLNQPQHF. Full variable domain (outside the CDR3, taken from reference TRBV5-1 and TRBJ1-5): KAGVTQTPRYLIKTRGQQVTLSCSPISGHRSVSWYQQTPGQGLQFLFEYFSETQRNKGNFPGRFSGRQFSNSRSEMNVSTLELGDSALYLCASSTGTGGLNQPQHFGDGTRLSIL.

This clonotype was detected many times. This chain joins TRBV18 and TRBJ1-5; no firm D call. The CDR3 runs 15 residues. Germline-derived CDR1 and CDR2 are KGHSH and LQKENI. V dropped 3 bases and J dropped 1 base, with 10 bases sitting between them. The CDR3 here is CASSPERVSNQPQHF. The CDR3 DNA reads as TGTGCCAGCTCACCCGAAAGAGTCAGCAATCAGCCCCAGCATTTT. The whole variable domain, remainder taken from reference TRBV18 and TRBJ1-5, is NAGVMQNPRHLVRRRGQEARLRCSPMKGHSHVYWYRQLPEEGLKFMVYLQKENIIDESGMPKERFSAEFPKEGPSILRIQQVVRGDSAAYFCASSPERVSNQPQHFGDGTRLSIL.

The table lists this clonotype with many counts. The rearrangement links TRBV5-1 to TRBJ2-2; possibly TRBD2 for D (6 bases). CDR1 and CDR2 from the germline V gene are SGHRS and YFSETQ. V lost 3 bases, J lost 2 bases, and 14 bases lay in between. The CDR3 contains 16 residues. The CDR3 region is CASSSRGGKNTGELFF. The CDR3 DNA reads as TGCGCCAGCAGCTCAAGGGGCGGGAAAAACACCGGGGAGCTGTTTTTT.

This clonotype was counted ten times or more. V usage is TRBV11-2 and J usage is TRBJ2-2; D gene ambiguous. This CDR3 has 15 residues. Germline lookup yields CDR1 SGHAT and CDR2 FQNNGV. V lost 0 bases, J lost 0 bases, and 5 bases lay in between. The CDR3 sequence is CASSLDRTNTGELFF. CDR3 DNA sequence: TGTGCCAGCAGCTTAGACAGGACGAACACCGGGGAGCTGTTTTTT.

The chain employs TRBV4-1 and TRBJ1-2, with unresolved D. V lost 4 bases, J lost 2 bases, and 8 bases lay in between. CDR3 length: 13 residues. Germline V lookup: CDR1 MGHRA, CDR2 YSYEKL. Here the CDR3 DNA reads TGCGCCAGCAGCCCGGCGGGGAACTATGGCTACACCTTC. Translated, it gives CASSPAGNYGYTF.

This clonotype was detected only a few times. The chain joins TRBV7-2 to TRBJ1-4; 9 bases line up with TRBD1. The CDR3 spans 15 residues. J was trimmed by 7 bases and V by 3 bases; bases with no gene match: 6. CDR1 and CDR2 (germline): SGHTA, FQGNSA. The CDR3 sequence: CASSFDRGLSEKLFF. As DNA, the CDR3 is TGTGCCAGCAGCTTCGACAGGGGGTTAAGTGAAAAACTGTTTTTT.

This clonotype was recorded many times. V is TRBV7-8 and J is TRBJ1-2, with 7 bases lining up with TRBD1. The V segment lost 4 bases and the J segment 1 base; nucleotides outside the gene matches: 6. Germline V gene lookup returns CDR1 SGHVS and CDR2 FQNEAQ. The length of the CDR3 is 15 residues. CDR3 sequence reads: CASSSGTAVNYGYTF. The DNA of the CDR3 is TGTGCCAGCAGCTCTGGGACAGCCGTTAACTATGGCTACACCTTC.

This clonotype was observed at least ten times. The CDR3 loop reads CASSVSTPYEQYF. The CDR3 region has the DNA TGTGCCAGCAGTGTATCTACGCCCTACGAGCAGTACTTC. This sequence joins TRBV6-1 and TRBJ2-7; D unclear. This CDR3 is 13 amino acids long. Looked up from germline, CDR1 is MNHNS and CDR2 is SASEGT. Trimming pared 4 bases from V and 2 bases from J, leaving 9 bases between.